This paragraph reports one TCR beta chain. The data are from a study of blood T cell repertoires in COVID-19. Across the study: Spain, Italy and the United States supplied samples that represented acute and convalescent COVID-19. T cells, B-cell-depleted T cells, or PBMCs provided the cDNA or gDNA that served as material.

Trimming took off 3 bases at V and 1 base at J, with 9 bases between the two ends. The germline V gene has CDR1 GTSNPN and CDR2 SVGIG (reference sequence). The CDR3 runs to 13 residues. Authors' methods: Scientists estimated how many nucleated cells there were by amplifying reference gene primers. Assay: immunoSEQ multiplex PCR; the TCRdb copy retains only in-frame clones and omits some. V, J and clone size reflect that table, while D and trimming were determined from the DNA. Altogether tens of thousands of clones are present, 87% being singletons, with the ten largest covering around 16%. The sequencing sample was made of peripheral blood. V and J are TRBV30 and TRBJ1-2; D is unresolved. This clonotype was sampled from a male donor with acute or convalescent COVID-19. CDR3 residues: CAWSVGDNYGYTF. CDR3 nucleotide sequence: TGTGCCTGGAGCGTCGGAGATAACTATGGCTACACCTTC. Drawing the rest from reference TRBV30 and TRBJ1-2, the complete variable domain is SQTIHQWPATLVQPVGSPLSLECTVEGTSNPNLYWYRQAAGRGLQLLFYSVGIGQISSEVPQNLSASRPQDRQFILSSKKLLLSDSGFYLCAWSVGDNYGYTFGSGTRLTVV.